This T cell receptor beta chain was identified during a study of blood T cell repertoires in COVID-19. With 3 bases clipped from V and 0 bases from J, the junction kept 2 bases outside the gene matches. Per germline, CDR1 ENHRY and CDR2 SYGVKD. The CDR3 covers 15 residues. Libraries were prepared by immunoSEQ multiplex PCR; TCRdb keeps only in-frame clonotypes and omits some of them. The table lists about 190,000 clones, 80% to 90% of them singletons. The rearrangement joins TRBV10-3 to TRBJ2-7, with 10 bases aligning to TRBD1. This sequence was found in a woman in her 70s with active or convalescent COVID-19. Input material: peripheral blood. The CDR3 loop reads CAISEGDRGSYEQYF. CDR3 DNA sequence: TGTGCCATCAGTGAAGGGGACAGGGGCTCCTACGAGCAGTACTTC.